A selection of T cell receptor beta chains follows, all from one sample in a study of OX40 agonist ivuxolimab in advanced cancers. Sequencing used immunoSEQ multiplex PCR; TCRdb keeps in-frame clones, though not all of them. The sample lists under 15,000 clones, 70% to 75% occurring once. Source: CD4+ or CD8+ T cells sorted from blood, taken in a trial of the OX40 agonist ivuxolimab. The receptors originated from an adult with an advanced solid tumor such as melanoma, head and neck, liver or kidney cancer. Each CDR3 is given with its conserved first and last residue. The D gene is left open where the match is weak. Not all rows give a size; the values are once, few, many and, for expanded clones, a class.

D gene | clone size | J gene | V gene | CDR3 protein | CDR3 DNA
TRBD1 | - | TRBJ1-2 | TRBV6-6 | CASSPGPGQGVGYTF | TGTGCCAGCAGTCCCGGGCCGGGACAGGGGGTAGGCTACACCTTC
- | - | TRBJ2-7 | TRBV6-6 | CASSLYSYEQYF | TGTGCCAGCAGTTTGTACTCCTACGAGCAGTACTTC
TRBD1 | - | TRBJ2-5 | TRBV4-1 | CASSQEEFETGGGKETQYF | TGCGCCAGCAGCCAAGAGGAATTCGAGACAGGGGGCGGGAAAGAGACCCAGTACTTC
TRBD1 | - | TRBJ1-5 | TRBV2 | CASRRGQGDNQPQHF | TGTGCCAGCCGAAGAGGACAGGGGGACAATCAGCCCCAGCATTTT
- | - | TRBJ2-3 | TRBV7-9 | CASSLALDTQYF | TGTGCCAGCAGCTTAGCGTTAGATACGCAGTATTTT
TRBD1 | - | TRBJ2-1 | TRBV4-1 | CASSQGQGNEQFF | TGCGCCAGCAGCCAAGGACAGGGGAATGAGCAGTTCTTC
- | - | TRBJ2-5 | TRBV19 | CASSGHRTNQETQYF | TGTGCCAGTAGTGGACACCGGACAAACCAAGAGACCCAGTACTTC
- | - | TRBJ2-3 | TRBV2 | CASSGGLTVGDTQYF | TGTGCCAGCAGTGGGGGACTCACCGTCGGAGATACGCAGTATTTT
TRBD2 | once | TRBJ2-3 | TRBV7-9 | CASGPSGSTDTQYF | TGTGCCAGCGGACCTAGCGGGAGCACAGATACGCAGTATTTT
- | - | TRBJ2-1 | TRBV7-8 | CASSEKSLTAYNEQFF | TGTGCCAGCAGCGAAAAGAGCCTGACGGCCTACAATGAGCAGTTCTTC
TRBD1 | - | TRBJ2-2 | TRBV6-4 | CASKLTGGEDTGELFF | TGTGCCAGCAAACTCACAGGGGGCGAGGACACCGGGGAGCTGTTTTTT
TRBD2 | - | TRBJ2-7 | TRBV7-6 | CASSLGGGAGYEQYF | TGTGCCAGCAGCTTAGGCGGGGGGGCGGGGTACGAGCAGTACTTC
- | - | TRBJ2-7 | TRBV2 | CASSEATDGYEQYF | TGTGCCAGCAGTGAAGCGACGGACGGCTACGAGCAGTACTTC
TRBD1 | - | TRBJ2-7 | TRBV28 | CASSLDRGWYEQYF | TGTGCCAGCAGTTTGGACAGGGGGTGGTACGAGCAGTACTTC
TRBD1 | - | TRBJ1-2 | TRBV7-2 | CAIRDSSQSNYGYTF | TGTGCTATACGGGACAGCTCCCAGTCGAACTATGGCTACACCTTC
- | - | TRBJ2-7 | TRBV4-1 | CASSQDPRSSSYEQYF | TGCGCCAGCAGCCAAGACCCTCGTAGCTCTTCCTACGAGCAGTACTTC
- | - | TRBJ2-2 | TRBV28 | CASNLRNTGELFF | TGTGCCAGCAATCTTAGGAACACCGGGGAGCTGTTTTTT
- | - | TRBJ1-1 | TRBV28 | CASRARGLSMNTEAFF | TGTGCCAGCAGGGCTAGAGGGCTTAGCATGAACACTGAAGCTTTCTTT
TRBD1 | - | TRBJ2-7 | TRBV9 | CASSPGRTGSDEQYF | TGTGCCAGCAGCCCTGGGAGGACAGGGTCCGACGAGCAGTACTTC
TRBD2 | - | TRBJ2-7 | TRBV18 | CASSPILPGLAGVRNEQYF | TGTGCCAGCTCACCAATACTACCGGGACTAGCGGGAGTTAGGAACGAGCAGTACTTC
- | - | TRBJ2-7 | TRBV19 | CATSIAAGASYEQYF | TGTGCCACCTCAATAGCGGCAGGGGCCTCCTACGAGCAGTACTTC
TRBD2 | - | TRBJ2-2 | TRBV7-9 | CASSSGLERTGELFF | TGTGCCAGCAGCTCGGGACTAGAAAGGACCGGGGAGCTGTTTTTT
- | - | TRBJ1-4 | TRBV6-4 | CASNHRDPGGTNEKLFF | TGTGCCAGCAACCACCGGGACCCCGGAGGAACTAATGAAAAACTGTTTTTT
- | - | TRBJ2-5 | TRBV28 | CASSLLRDAQETQYF | TGTGCCAGCAGTTTACTCCGGGACGCCCAAGAGACCCAGTACTTC
- | - | TRBJ2-3 | TRBV5-1 | CASSEGTYTDTQYF | TGCGCCAGCAGCGAAGGGACCTACACAGATACGCAGTATTTT
TRBD2 | - | TRBJ2-3 | TRBV19 | CASSLLAIGTDTQYF | TGTGCCAGTAGTTTACTAGCGATTGGTACAGATACGCAGTATTTT
- | - | TRBJ1-1 | TRBV19 | CASSIDPAQGNTEAFF | TGTGCCAGTAGTATAGATCCCGCACAGGGGAACACTGAAGCTTTCTTT
- | - | TRBJ2-7 | TRBV11-2 | CASSTGQLYEQYF | TGTGCCAGCAGCACAGGACAGCTCTACGAGCAGTACTTC
TRBD2 | - | TRBJ2-4 | TRBV6-6 | CASSYLIAGAKNIQYF | TGTGCCAGCAGTTACTTAATAGCGGGAGCCAAAAACATTCAGTACTTC
TRBD2 | - | TRBJ2-3 | TRBV29-1 | CSVEYSPSGRDYADTQYF | TGCAGCGTTGAATATTCGCCTAGCGGGAGGGATTACGCAGATACGCAGTATTTT
TRBD1 | - | TRBJ2-1 | TRBV4-1 | CASSQGPELQGNNEQFF | TGCGCCAGCAGCCAGGGTCCGGAGTTACAGGGGAACAATGAGCAGTTCTTC
TRBD2 | - | TRBJ2-3 | TRBV28 | CASRRLREVADTQYF | TGTGCCAGCAGACGACTCCGGGAGGTGGCAGATACGCAGTATTTT
TRBD1 | few | TRBJ2-7 | TRBV15 | CATSRTRQGTHEQYF | TGTGCCACCAGCAGAACCAGACAGGGGACCCACGAGCAGTACTTC
- | few | TRBJ1-3 | TRBV10-1 | CASSESQTGHRIYF | TGCGCCAGCAGTGAGTCCCAGACAGGACACCGGATATATTTT
- | few | TRBJ1-1 | TRBV27 | CASSLLENTEAFF | TGTGCCAGCAGTTTACTTGAGAACACTGAAGCTTTCTTT
- | few | TRBJ2-1 | TRBV7-8 | CASSRGGEQFF | TGTGCCAGCAGCCGTGGGGGTGAGCAGTTCTTC
- | - | TRBJ1-3 | TRBV29-1 | CSVDGQGNGNTIYF | TGCAGCGTTGATGGGCAGGGTAATGGAAACACCATATATTTT
TRBD1 | few | TRBJ2-1 | TRBV2 | CASSEGTGGLGGYNEQFF | TGTGCCAGCAGTGAAGGGACAGGGGGCCTGGGTGGCTACAATGAGCAGTTCTTC
- | - | TRBJ2-1 | TRBV7-7 | CASSPRQPIYIYNEQFF | TGTGCTAGCAGCCCTCGACAACCGATCTATATTTACAATGAGCAGTTCTTC
TRBD1 | few | TRBJ1-4 | TRBV19 | CASSNLGQTNEKLFF | TGTGCCAGTAGTAACTTGGGACAGACTAATGAAAAACTGTTTTTT
- | - | TRBJ1-5 | TRBV6-1 | CASRQDSNSNQPQHF | TGTGCCAGCAGGCAGGACAGCAATAGCAATCAGCCCCAGCATTTT
TRBD1 | - | TRBJ2-2 | TRBV11-1 | CASSPRTGNTGELFF | TGTGCCAGCAGCCCCCGGACAGGGAACACCGGGGAGCTGTTTTTT
TRBD2 | - | TRBJ2-1 | TRBV7-9 | CASSQGLAGSNEQFF | TGTGCCAGCAGCCAGGGACTAGCGGGAAGTAATGAGCAGTTCTTC
- | - | TRBJ2-1 | TRBV30 | CAWESSYNEQFF | TGTGCCTGGGAAAGCTCCTACAATGAGCAGTTCTTC
- | - | TRBJ1-2 | TRBV27 | CASSFNTGNYGYTF | TGTGCCAGCAGTTTCAACACAGGGAACTATGGCTACACCTTC
- | - | TRBJ2-7 | TRBV2 | CASSESVPAAGYEQYF | TGTGCCAGCAGTGAATCGGTTCCCGCGGCGGGGTACGAGCAGTACTTC
- | - | TRBJ1-1 | TRBV27 | CASSPSRDTEAFF | TGTGCCAGCAGCCCTTCTCGAGACACTGAAGCTTTCTTT
TRBD1 | - | TRBJ2-1 | TRBV9 | CASSPGTGSYNEQFF | TGTGCCAGCAGCCCCGGGACAGGGAGCTACAATGAGCAGTTCTTC
TRBD1 | - | TRBJ2-1 | TRBV2 | CASSESLDRYNEQFF | TGTGCCAGCAGTGAAAGTCTGGACAGGTACAATGAGCAGTTCTTC
- | - | TRBJ2-3 | TRBV28 | CASKVAGEADTQYF | TGTGCCAGCAAGGTGGCAGGGGAGGCAGATACGCAGTATTTT
TRBD1 | - | TRBJ2-2 | TRBV7-9 | CASSQIGTGNTGELFF | TGTGCCAGCAGCCAAATCGGGACAGGGAACACCGGGGAGCTGTTTTTT
- | - | TRBJ1-1 | TRBV6-1 | CASSDLGSNTEAFF | TGTGCCAGCAGTGACTTGGGTTCGAACACTGAAGCTTTCTTT
- | - | TRBJ2-1 | TRBV10-1 | CASSESGEGDRGRRNEQFF | TGCGCCAGCAGTGAGTCGGGTGAAGGGGACCGCGGACGTCGCAATGAGCAGTTCTTC
- | - | TRBJ1-4 | TRBV28 | CASSFSDSATNEKLFF | TGTGCCAGCAGCTTCTCGGACAGTGCAACTAATGAAAAACTGTTTTTT
- | - | TRBJ2-1 | TRBV30 | CAWSVSSGAANEQFF | TGTGCCTGGAGTGTATCATCGGGAGCGGCGAATGAGCAGTTCTTC
- | - | TRBJ2-1 | TRBV4-1 | CASSQDPRDHRNNEQFF | TGCGCCAGCAGCCAAGACCCCCGGGACCACAGGAACAATGAGCAGTTCTTC
TRBD1 | few | TRBJ1-2 | TRBV9 | CASSQGGIGYTF | TGTGCCAGCTCGCAGGGGGGGATTGGCTACACCTTC
- | - | TRBJ2-7 | TRBV6-5 | CASSSQDSYEQYF | TGTGCCAGCAGTTCGCAGGACAGCTACGAGCAGTACTTC